This T cell receptor (beta chain) derives from a study of T-cell reconstitution after alpha-beta-depleted transplantation in children. Germline CDR1 is SGHRS and CDR2 is YFSETQ. V gave up 1 base and J gave up 1 base; unmatched junction bases: 3. The CDR3 has 15 amino acids. As it was prepared, the TCRbeta library received unique molecular identifiers. TCRdb reanalysed the PCR reads using MiXCR and keeps one entry per CDR3 protein. Here the sample spans some 200,000 distinct CDR3 sequences, around 9.6% being singletons. This receptor was taken from a human donor who donated a stem cell graft to a child with acute lymphoblastic leukemia. The input for sequencing was PBMCs from the stem cell graft donor, taken from the stem cell graft. J is TRBJ2-5 and V is TRBV5-1, with TRBD1 matching 8 bases. CDR3 sequence (DNA): TGCGCCAGCAGCTTGAACAGGGGGATCCAAGAGACCCAGTACTTC. Residues: CASSLNRGIQETQYF.